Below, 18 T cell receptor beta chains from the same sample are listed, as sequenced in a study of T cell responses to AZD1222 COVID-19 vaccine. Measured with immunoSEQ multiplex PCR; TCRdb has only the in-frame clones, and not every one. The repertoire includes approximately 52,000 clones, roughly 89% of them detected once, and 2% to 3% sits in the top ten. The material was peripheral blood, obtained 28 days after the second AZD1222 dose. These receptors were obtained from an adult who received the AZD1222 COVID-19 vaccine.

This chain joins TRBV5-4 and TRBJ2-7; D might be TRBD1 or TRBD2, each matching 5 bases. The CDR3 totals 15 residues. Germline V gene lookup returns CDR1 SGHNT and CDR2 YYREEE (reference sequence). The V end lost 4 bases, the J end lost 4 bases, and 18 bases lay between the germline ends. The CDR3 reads CASSTGTAPLYEQYF. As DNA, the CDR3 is TGTGCCAGCAGCACCGGGACGGCTCCACTTTACGAGCAGTACTTC.

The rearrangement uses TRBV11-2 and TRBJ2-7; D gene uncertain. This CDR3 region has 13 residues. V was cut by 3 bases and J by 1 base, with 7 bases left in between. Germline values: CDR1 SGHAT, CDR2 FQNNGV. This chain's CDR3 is CASSLSTSYEQYF. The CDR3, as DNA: TGTGCCAGCAGCTTGTCCACTTCCTACGAGCAGTACTTC.

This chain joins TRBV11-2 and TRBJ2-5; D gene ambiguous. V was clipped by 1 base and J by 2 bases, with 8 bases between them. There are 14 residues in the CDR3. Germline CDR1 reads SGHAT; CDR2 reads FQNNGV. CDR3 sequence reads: CASSLVGVQETQYF. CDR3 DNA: TGTGCCAGCAGCTTAGTAGGAGTACAAGAGACCCAGTACTTC.

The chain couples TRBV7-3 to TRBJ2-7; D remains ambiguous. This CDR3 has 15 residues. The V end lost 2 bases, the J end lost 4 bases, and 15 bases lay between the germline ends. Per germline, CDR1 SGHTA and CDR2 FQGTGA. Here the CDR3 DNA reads TGTGCCAGCAGCTTAGGGCCCTACCCGGATTACGAGCAGTACTTC. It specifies CASSLGPYPDYEQYF.

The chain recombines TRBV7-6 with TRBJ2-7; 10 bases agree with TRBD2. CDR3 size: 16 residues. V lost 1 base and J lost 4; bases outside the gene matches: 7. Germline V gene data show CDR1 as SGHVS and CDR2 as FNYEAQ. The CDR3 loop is CASSLGSEREGYEQYF. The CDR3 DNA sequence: TGTGCCAGCAGCTTAGGATCCGAGCGGGAGGGGTACGAGCAGTACTTC.

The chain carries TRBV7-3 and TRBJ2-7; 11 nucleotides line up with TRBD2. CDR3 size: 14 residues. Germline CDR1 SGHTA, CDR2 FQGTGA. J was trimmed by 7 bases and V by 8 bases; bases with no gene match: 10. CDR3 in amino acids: CASLLAGERREQYF. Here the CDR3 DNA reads TGTGCCAGCTTACTAGCGGGAGAAAGGCGGGAGCAGTACTTC.

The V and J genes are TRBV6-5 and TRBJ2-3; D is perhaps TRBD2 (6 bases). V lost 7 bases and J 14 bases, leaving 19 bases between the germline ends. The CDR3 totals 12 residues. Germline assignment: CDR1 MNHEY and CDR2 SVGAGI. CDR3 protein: CASTSEAGLLYF. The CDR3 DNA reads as TGTGCCAGCACCAGTGAAGCCGGACTACTGTATTTT.

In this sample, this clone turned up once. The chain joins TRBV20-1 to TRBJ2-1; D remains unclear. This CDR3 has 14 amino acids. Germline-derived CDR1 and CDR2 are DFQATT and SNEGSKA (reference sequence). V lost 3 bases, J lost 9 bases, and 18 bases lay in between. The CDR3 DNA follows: TGCAGTGCTAGTCCCATTCAACCTATGTTTGAGCAGTTCTTC. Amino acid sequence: CSASPIQPMFEQFF.

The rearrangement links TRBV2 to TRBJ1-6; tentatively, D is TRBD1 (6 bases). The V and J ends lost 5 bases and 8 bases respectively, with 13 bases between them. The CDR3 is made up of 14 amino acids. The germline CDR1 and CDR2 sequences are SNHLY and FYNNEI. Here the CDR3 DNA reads TGTGCCAGCAGTATTTTAAAGGGGGATTCACCCCTCCACTTT. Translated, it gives CASSILKGDSPLHF.

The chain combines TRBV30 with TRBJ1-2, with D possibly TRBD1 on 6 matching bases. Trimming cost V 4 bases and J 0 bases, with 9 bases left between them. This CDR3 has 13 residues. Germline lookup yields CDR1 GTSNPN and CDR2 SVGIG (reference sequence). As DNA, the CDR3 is TGTGCCTGGACTCCAGGGGCTAACTATGGCTACACCTTC. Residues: CAWTPGANYGYTF.

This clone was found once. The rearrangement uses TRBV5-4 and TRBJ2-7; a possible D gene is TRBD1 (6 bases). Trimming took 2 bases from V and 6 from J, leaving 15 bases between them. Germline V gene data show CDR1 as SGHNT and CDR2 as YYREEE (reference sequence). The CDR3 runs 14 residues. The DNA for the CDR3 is TGTGCCAGCAGCTTTTCAGGGGCCGGCAGCGAGCAGTACTTC. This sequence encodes CASSFSGAGSEQYF.

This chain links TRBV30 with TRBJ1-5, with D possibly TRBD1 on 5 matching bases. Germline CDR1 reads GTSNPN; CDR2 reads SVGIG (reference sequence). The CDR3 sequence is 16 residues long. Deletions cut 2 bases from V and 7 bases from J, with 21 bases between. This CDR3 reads CAWSPPLWGSGQPQHF. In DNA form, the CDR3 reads TGTGCCTGGAGTCCGCCCCTTTGGGGGTCCGGCCAGCCCCAGCATTTT.

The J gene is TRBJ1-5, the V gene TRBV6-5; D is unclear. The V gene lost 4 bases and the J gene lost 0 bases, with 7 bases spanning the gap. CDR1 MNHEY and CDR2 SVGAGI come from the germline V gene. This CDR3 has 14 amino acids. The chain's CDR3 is CASSLEFSNQPQHF. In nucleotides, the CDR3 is TGTGCCAGCAGTTTAGAGTTTAGCAATCAGCCCCAGCATTTT.

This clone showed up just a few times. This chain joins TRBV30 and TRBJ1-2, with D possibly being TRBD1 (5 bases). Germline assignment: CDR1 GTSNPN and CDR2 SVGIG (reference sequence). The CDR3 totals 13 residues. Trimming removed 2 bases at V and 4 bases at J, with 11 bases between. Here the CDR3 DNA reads TGTGCCTGGAGTCAGGGTTACGGCTATGGCTACACCTTC. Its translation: CAWSQGYGYGYTF. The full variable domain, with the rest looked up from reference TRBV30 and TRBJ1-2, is SQTIHQWPATLVQPVGSPLSLECTVEGTSNPNLYWYRQAAGRGLQLLFYSVGIGQISSEVPQNLSASRPQDRQFILSSKKLLLSDSGFYLCAWSQGYGYGYTFGSGTRLTVV.

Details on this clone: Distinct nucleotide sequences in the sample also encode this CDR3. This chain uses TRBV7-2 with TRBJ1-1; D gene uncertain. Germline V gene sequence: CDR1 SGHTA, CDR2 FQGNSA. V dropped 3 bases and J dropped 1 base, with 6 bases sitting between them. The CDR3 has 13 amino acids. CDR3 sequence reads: CASSFEPNTEAFF. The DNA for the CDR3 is TGTGCCAGCAGCTTTGAACCGAACACTGAAGCTTTCTTT.

The CDR3 nucleotides are TGTGCCAGTAGTATGAATAGGGACGGGGCCAACGTCCTGACTTTC. Protein sequence: CASSMNRDGANVLTF. The chain links TRBV19 to TRBJ2-6; the D gene could be TRBD1 or TRBD2 (5 bases each). The CDR3 is 15 amino acids. CDR1 is LNHDA, CDR2 SQIVND, per germline (reference sequence). V lost 3 bases and J 4 bases, leaving 10 bases between the germline ends.

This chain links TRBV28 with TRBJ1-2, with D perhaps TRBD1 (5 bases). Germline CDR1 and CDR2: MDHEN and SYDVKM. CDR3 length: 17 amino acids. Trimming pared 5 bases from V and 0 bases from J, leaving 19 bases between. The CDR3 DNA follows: TGTGCCAGCAGTCCCGTGGGTGAGGGGTTATCTAACTATGGCTACACCTTC. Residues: CASSPVGEGLSNYGYTF.

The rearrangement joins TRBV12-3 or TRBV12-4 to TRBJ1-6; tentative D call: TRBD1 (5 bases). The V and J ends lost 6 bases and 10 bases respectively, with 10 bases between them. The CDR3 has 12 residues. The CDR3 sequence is CASRGGQSPLHF. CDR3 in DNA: TGTGCCAGCAGGGGGGGTCAGTCACCCCTCCACTTT.